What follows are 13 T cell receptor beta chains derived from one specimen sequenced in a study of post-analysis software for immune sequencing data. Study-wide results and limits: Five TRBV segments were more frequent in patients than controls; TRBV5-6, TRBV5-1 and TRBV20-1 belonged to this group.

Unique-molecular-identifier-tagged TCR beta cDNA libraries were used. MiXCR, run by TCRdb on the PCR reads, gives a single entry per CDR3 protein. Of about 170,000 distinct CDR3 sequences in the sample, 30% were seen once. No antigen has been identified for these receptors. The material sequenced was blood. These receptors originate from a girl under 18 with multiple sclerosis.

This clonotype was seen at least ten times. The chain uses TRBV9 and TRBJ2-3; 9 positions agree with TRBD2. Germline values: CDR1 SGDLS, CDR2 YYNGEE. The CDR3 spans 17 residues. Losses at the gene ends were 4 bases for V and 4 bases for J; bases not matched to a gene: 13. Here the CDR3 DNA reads TGTGCCAGCAGCAAGGGACTAGCATCGGTCGACGCAGATACGCAGTATTTT. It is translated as CASSKGLASVDADTQYF.

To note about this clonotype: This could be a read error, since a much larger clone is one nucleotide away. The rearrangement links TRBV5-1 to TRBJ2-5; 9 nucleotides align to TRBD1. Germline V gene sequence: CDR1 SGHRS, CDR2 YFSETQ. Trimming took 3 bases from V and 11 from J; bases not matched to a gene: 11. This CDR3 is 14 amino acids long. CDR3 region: CASSSGQGNNEQYF. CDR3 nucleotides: TGCGCCAGCAGCTCAGGACAGGGGAACAATGAGCAGTACTTC.

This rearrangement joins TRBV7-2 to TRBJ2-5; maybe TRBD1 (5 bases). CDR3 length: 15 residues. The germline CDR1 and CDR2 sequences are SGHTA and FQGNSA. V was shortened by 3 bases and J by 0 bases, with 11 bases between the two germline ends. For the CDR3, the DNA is TGTGCCAGCAGCTTGCAGTCAGGGTACCAAGAGACCCAGTACTTC. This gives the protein CASSLQSGYQETQYF.

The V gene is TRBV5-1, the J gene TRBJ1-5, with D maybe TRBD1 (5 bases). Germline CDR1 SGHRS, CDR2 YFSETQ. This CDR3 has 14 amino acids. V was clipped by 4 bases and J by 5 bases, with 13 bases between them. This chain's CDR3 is CASSTGQPDQPQHF. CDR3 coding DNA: TGCGCCAGCAGCACCGGACAACCGGATCAGCCCCAGCATTTT. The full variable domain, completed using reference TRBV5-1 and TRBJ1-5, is KAGVTQTPRYLIKTRGQQVTLSCSPISGHRSVSWYQQTPGQGLQFLFEYFSETQRNKGNFPGRFSGRQFSNSRSEMNVSTLELGDSALYLCASSTGQPDQPQHFGDGTRLSIL.

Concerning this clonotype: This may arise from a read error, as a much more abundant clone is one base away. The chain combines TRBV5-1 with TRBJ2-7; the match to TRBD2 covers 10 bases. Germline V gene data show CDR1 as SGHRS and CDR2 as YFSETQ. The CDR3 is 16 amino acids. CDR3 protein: CTSSSNLAGGSGEQYF. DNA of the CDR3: TGCACCAGCAGCTCCAACTTAGCGGGAGGTAGCGGCGAGCAGTACTTC. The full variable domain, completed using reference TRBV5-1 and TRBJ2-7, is KAGVTQTPRYLIKTRGQQVTLSCSPISGHRSVSWYQQTPGQGLQFLFEYFSETQRNKGNFPGRFSGRQFSNSRSEMNVSTLELGDSALYLCTSSSNLAGGSGEQYFGPGTRLTVT.

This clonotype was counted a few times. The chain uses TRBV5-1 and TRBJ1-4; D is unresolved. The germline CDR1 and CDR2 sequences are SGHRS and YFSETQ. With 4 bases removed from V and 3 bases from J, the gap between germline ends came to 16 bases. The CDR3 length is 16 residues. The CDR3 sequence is CASSPWTDGANEKLFF. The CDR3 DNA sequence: TGCGCCAGCAGCCCGTGGACCGATGGGGCTAATGAAAAACTGTTTTTT. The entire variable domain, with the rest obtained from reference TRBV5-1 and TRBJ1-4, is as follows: KAGVTQTPRYLIKTRGQQVTLSCSPISGHRSVSWYQQTPGQGLQFLFEYFSETQRNKGNFPGRFSGRQFSNSRSEMNVSTLELGDSALYLCASSPWTDGANEKLFFGSGTQLSVL.

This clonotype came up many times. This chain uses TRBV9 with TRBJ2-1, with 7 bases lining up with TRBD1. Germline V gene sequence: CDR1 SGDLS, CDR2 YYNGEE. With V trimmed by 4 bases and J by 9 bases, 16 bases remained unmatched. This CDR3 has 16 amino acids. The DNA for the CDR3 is TGTGCCAGCAGCCTCAAGACAGGGTGGGGCCACTTTGAGCAGTTCTTC. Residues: CASSLKTGWGHFEQFF.

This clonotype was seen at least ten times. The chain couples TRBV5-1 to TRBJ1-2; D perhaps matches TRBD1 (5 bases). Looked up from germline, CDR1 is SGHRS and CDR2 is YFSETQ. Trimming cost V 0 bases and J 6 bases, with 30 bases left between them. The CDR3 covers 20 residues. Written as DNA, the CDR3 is TGCGCCAGCAGCTTGGGAATATCCGGGACGGCCGGTTTAGAGAGTAATGGCTACACCTTC. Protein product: CASSLGISGTAGLESNGYTF.

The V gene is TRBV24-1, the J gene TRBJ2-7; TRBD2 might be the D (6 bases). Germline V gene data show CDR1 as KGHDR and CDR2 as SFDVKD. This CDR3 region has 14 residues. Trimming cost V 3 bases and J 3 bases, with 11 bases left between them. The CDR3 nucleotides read TGTGCCACCAGTGATCCGGGGGTTCACTACGAGCAGTACTTC. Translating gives CATSDPGVHYEQYF.

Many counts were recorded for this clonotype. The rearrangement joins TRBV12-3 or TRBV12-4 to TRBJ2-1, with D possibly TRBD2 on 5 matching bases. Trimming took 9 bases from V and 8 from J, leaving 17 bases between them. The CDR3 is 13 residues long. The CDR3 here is CASGNIAFYEQFF. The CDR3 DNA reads TGTGCCAGTGGAAATATAGCGTTTTATGAGCAGTTCTTC.

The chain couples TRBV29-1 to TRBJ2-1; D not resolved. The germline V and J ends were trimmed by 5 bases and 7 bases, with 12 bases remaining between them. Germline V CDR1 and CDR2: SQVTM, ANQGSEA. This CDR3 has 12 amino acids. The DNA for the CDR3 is TGCAGCGTTCGGGTGGTCGGAAATGAGCAGTTCTTC. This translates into CSVRVVGNEQFF.

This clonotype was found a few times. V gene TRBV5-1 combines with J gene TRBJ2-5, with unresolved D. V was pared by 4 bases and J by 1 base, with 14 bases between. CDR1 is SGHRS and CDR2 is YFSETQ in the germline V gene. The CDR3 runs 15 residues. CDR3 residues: CASSPPSPSQETQYF. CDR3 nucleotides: TGCGCCAGCAGCCCACCCAGTCCATCCCAAGAGACCCAGTACTTC.

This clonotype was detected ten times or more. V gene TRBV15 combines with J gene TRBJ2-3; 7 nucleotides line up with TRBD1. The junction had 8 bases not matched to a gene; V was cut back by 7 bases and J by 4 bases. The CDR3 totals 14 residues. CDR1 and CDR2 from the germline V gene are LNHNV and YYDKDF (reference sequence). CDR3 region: CATTGTDEADTQYF. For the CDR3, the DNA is TGTGCCACCACTGGGACAGATGAGGCAGATACGCAGTATTTT. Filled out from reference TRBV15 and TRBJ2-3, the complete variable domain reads DAMVIQNPRYQVTQFGKPVTLSCSQTLNHNVMYWYQQKSSQAPKLLFHYYDKDFNNEADTPDNFQSRRPNTSFCFLDIRSPGLGDTAMYLCATTGTDEADTQYFGPGTRLTVL.